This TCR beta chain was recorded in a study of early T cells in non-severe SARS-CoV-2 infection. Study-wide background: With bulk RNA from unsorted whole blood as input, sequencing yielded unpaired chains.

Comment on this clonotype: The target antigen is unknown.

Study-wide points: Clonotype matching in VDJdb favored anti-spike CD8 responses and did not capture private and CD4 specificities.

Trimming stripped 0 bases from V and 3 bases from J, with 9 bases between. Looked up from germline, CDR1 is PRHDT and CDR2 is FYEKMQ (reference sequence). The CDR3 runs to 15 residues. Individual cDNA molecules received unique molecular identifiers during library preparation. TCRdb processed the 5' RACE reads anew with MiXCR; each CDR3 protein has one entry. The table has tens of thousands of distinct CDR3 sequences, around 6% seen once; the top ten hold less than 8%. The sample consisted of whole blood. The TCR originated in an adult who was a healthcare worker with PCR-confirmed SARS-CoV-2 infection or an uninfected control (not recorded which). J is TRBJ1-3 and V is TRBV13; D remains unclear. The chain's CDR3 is CASSLGQPVGNTIYF. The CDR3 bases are TGTGCCAGCAGCTTAGGGCAGCCGGTTGGAAACACCATATATTTT.